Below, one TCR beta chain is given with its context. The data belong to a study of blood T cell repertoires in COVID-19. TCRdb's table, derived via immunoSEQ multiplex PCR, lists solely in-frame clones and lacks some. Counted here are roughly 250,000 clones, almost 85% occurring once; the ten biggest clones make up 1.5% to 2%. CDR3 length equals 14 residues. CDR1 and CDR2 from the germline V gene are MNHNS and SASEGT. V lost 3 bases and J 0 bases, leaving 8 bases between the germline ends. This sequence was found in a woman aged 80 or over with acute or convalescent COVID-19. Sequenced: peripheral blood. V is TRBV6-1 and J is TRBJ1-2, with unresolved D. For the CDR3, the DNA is TGTGCCAGCAGTGACAGGCCAGCTAACTATGGCTACACCTTC. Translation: CASSDRPANYGYTF.